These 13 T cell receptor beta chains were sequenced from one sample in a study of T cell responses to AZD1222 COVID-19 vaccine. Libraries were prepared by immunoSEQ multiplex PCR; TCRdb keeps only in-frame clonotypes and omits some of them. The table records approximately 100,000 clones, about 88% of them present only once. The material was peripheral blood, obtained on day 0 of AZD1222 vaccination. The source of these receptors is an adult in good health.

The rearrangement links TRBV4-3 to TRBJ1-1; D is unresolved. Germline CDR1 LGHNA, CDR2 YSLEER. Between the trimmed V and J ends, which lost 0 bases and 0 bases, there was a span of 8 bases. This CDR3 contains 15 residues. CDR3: CASSQDPLLNTEAFF. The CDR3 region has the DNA TGCGCCAGCAGCCAAGACCCCCTCTTGAACACTGAAGCTTTCTTT.

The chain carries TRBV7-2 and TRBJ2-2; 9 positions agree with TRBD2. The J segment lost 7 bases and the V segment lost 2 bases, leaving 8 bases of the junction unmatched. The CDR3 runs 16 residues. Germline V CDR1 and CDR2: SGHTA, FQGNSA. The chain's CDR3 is CASSLTGGGAGGELFF. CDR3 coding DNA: TGTGCCAGCAGCTTAACTGGCGGGGGGGCCGGCGGGGAGCTGTTTTTT. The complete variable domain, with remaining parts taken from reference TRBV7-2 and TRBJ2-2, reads GAGVSQSPSNKVTEKGKDVELRCDPISGHTALYWYRQSLGQGLEFLIYFQGNSAPDKSGLPSDRFSAERTGGSVSTLTIQRTQQEDSAVYLCASSLTGGGAGGELFFGEGSRLTVL.

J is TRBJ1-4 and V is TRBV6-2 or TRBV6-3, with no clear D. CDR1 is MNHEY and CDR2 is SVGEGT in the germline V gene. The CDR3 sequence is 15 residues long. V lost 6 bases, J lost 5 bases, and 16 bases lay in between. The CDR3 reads CASSAHRINNEKLFF. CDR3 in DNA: TGTGCCAGCAGCGCCCATAGGATAAACAATGAAAAACTGTTTTTT.

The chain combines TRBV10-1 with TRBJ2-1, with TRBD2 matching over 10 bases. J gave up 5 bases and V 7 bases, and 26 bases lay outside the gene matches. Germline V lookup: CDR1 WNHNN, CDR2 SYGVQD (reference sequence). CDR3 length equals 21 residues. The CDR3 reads CASKHEWTSGKKRLLNNEQFF. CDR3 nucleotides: TGCGCCAGCAAACATGAGTGGACTAGCGGAAAAAAAAGGCTTCTTAACAATGAGCAGTTCTTC.

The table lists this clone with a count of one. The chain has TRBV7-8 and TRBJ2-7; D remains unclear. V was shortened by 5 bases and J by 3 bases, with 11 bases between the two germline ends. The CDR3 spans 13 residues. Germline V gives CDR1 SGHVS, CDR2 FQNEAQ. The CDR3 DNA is TGTGCCAGCAGCCCAGCGCCCCACTACGAGCAGTACTTC. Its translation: CASSPAPHYEQYF.

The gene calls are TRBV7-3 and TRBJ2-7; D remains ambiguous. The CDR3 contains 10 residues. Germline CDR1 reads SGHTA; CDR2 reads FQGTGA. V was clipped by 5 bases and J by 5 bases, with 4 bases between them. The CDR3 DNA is TGTGCCAGCAGCAAAGACGAGCAGTACGTC. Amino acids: CASSKDEQYV.

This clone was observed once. The CDR3 coding sequence is TGTGCCAGCAGTAAACGGACGGGAGCAGTGGGCAATCAGCCCCAGCATTTT. Translating gives CASSKRTGAVGNQPQHF. The chain combines TRBV6-2 or TRBV6-3 with TRBJ1-5; D is unresolved. There are 17 residues in the CDR3. V gave up 5 bases and J gave up 2 bases, with 19 bases separating them. The germline V gene encodes CDR1 MNHEY and CDR2 SVGEGT.

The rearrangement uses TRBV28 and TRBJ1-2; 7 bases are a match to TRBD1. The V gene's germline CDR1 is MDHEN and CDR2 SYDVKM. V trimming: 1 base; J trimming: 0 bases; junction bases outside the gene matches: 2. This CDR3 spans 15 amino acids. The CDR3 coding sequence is TGTGCCAGCAGTTTATTGGGGACAGCTAACTATGGCTACACCTTC. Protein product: CASSLLGTANYGYTF.

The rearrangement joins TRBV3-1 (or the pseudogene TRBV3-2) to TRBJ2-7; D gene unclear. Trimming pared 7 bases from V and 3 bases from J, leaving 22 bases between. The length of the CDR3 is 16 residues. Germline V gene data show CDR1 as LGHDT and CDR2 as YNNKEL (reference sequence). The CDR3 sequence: CASTRWVFQKVYEQYF. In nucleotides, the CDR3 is TGTGCCAGCACCCGATGGGTCTTTCAAAAGGTCTACGAGCAGTACTTC.

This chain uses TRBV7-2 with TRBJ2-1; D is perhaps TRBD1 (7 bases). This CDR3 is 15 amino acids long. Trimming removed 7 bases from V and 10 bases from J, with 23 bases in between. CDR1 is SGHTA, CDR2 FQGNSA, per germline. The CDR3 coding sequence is TGTGCCAGCACACGGTGGAGGGGGCCGGCAATCGAGCAGTTCTTC. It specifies CASTRWRGPAIEQFF.

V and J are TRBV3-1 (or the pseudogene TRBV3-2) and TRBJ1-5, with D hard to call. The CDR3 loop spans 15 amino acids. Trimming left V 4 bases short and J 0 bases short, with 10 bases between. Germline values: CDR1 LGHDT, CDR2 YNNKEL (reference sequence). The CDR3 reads CASSRTINSNQPQHF. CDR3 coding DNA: TGTGCCAGCAGCCGGACTATAAATAGCAATCAGCCCCAGCATTTT.

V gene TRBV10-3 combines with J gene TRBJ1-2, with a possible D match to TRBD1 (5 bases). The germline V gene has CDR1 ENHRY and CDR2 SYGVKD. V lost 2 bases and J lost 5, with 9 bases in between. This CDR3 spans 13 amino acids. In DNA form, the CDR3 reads TGTGCCATCAGTGAGGAGGGGTTGTATGGCTACACCTTC. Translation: CAISEEGLYGYTF.

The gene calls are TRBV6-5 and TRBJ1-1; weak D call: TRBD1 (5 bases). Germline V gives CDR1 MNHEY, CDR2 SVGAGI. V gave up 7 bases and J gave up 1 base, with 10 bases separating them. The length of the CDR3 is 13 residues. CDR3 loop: CASTDGGNTEAFF. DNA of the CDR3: TGTGCCAGCACCGACGGGGGGAACACTGAAGCTTTCTTT.